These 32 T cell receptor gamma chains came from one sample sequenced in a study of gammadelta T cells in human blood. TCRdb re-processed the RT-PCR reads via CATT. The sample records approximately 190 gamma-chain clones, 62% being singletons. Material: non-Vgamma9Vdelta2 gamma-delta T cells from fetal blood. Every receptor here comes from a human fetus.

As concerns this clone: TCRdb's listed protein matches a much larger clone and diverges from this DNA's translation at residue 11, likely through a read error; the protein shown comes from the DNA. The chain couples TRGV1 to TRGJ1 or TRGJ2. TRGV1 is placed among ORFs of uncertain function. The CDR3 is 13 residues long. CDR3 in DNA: TGTGCCACCTGGGACAGGCGGGCTTATAAGAACCTCTTT. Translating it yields CATWDRRAYKNLF.

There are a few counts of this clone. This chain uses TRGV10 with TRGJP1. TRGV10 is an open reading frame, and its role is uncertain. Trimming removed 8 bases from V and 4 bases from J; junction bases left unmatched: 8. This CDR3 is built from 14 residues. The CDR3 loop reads CAAWDYGTGWFKIF. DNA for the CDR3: TGTGCTGCGTGGGATTATGGCACTGGTTGGTTCAAGATATTT.

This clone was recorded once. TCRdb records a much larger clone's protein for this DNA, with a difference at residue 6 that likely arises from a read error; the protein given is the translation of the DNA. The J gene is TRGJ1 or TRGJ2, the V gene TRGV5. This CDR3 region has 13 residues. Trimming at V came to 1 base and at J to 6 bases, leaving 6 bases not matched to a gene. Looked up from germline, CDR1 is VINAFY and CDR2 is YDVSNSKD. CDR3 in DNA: TGTGCCACCTGGGACAGTCGGGCTTATAAGAAACTCTTT. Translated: CATWDSRAYKKLF.

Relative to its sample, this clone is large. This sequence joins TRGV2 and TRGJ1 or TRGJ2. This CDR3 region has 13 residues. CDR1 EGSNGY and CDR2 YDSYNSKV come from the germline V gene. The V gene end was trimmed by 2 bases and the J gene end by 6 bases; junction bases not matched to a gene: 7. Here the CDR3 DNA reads TGTGCCACCTGGGACGCCCCACGTTATAAGAAACTCTTT. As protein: CATWDAPRYKKLF.

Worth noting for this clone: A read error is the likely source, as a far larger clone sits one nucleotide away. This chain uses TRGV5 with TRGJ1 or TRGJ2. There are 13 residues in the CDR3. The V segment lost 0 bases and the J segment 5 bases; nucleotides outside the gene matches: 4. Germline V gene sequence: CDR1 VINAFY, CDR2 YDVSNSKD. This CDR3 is CATWDRRDYKKLF. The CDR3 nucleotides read TGTGCCACCTGGGACAGGCGGGATTATAAGAAACTCTTT.

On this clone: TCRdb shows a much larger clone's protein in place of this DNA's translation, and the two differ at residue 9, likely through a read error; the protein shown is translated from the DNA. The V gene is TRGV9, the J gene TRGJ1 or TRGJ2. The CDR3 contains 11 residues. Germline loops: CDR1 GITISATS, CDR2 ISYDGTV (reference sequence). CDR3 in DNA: TGTGCCTCGTGGGGTTATTATAAGAACCTCTTT. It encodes CASWGYYKNLF.

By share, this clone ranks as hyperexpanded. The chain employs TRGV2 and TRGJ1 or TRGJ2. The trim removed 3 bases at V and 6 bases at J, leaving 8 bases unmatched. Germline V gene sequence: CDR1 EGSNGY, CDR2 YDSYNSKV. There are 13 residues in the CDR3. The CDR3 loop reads CATWDPRGYKKLF. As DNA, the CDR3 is TGTGCCACCTGGGACCCCAGGGGTTATAAGAAACTCTTT.

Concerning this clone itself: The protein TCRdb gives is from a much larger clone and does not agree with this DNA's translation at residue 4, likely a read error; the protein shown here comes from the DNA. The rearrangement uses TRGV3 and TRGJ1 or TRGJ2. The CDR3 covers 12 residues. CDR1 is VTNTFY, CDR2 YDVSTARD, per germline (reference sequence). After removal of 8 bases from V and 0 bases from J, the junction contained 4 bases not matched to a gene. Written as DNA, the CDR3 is TGTGCCACCTTGGCGAATTATTATAAGAAACTCTTT. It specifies CATLANYYKKLF.

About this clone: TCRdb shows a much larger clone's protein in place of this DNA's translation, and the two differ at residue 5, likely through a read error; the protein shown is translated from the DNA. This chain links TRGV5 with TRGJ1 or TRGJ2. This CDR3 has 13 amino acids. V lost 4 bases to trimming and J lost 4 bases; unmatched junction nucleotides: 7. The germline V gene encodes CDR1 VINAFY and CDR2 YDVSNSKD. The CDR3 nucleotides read TGTGCCACCTGGGAAAGGCCGTATTATAAGAAACTCTTT. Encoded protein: CATWERPYYKKLF.

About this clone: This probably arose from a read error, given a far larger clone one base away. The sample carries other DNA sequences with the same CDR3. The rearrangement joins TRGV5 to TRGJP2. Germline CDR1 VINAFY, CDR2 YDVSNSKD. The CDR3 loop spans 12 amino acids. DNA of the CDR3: TGTGCCACCTGGGAGGTCGATTGGATCAAGACGTTC. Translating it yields CATWEVDWIKTF.

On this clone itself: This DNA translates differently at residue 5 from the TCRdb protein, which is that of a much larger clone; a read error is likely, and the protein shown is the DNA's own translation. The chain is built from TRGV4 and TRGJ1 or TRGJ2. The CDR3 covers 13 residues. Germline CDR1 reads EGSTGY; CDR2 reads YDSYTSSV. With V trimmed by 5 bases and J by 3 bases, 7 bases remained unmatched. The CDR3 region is CATWGPLYYKKLF. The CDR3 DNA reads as TGTGCCACCTGGGGTCCCCTTTATTATAAGAAACTCTTT.

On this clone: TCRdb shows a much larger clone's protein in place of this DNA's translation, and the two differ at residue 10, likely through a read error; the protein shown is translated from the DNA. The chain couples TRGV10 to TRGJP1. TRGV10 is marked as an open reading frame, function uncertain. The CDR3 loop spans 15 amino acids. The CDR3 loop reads CAAWDSHTTDWFKIF. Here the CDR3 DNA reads TGTGCTGCGTGGGATTCCCATACCACTGATTGGTTCAAGATATTT.

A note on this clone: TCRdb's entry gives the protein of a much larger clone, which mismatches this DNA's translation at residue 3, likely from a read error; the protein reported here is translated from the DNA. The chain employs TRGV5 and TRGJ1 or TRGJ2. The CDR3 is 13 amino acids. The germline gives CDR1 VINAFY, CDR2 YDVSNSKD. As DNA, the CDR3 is TGTGCCCCCTGGGACAGGCGGGCTTATAAGAAACTCTTT. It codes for CAPWDRRAYKKLF.

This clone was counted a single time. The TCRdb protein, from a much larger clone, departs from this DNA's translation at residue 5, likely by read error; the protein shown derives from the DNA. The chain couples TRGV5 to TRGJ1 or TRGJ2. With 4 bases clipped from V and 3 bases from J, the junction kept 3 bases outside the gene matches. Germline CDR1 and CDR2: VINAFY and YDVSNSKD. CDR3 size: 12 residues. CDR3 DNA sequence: TGTGCCACCTGGGAAAGTTATTATAAGAAACTCTTT. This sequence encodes CATWESYYKKLF.

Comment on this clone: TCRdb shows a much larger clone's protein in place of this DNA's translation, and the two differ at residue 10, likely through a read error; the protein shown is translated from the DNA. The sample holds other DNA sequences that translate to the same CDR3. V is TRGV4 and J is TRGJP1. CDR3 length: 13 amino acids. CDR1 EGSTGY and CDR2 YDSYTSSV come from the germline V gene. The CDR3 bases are TGTGCCACCTGGGATGGCACTGGTTGGTTGAAGATATTT. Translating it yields CATWDGTGWLKIF.

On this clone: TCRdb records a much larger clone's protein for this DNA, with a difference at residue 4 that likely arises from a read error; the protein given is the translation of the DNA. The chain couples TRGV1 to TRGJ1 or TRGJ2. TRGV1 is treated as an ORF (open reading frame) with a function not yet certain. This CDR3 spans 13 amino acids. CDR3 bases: TGTGCCACCTGTGACAGGCCGGGATATAAGAAACTCTTT. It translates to CATCDRPGYKKLF.

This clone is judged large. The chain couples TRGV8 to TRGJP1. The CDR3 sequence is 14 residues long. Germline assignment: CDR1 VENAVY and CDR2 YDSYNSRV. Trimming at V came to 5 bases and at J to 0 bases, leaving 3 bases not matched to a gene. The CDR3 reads CATWVYTTGWFKIF. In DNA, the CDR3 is TGTGCCACCTGGGTTTATACCACTGGTTGGTTCAAGATATTT.

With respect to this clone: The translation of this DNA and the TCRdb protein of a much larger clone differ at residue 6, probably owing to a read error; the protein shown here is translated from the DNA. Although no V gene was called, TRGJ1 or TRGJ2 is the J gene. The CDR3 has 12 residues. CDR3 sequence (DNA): TGTGCCGCGTGGGATGATTATTATAAGAAACTCTTT. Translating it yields CAAWDDYYKKLF.

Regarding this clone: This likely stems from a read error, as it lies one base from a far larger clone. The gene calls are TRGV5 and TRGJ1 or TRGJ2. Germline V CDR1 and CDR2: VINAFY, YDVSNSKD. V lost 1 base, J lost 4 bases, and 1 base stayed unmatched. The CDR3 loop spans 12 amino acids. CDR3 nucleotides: TGTGCCACCTGGGACAGCTATTATAAGAAACTCTTT. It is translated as CATWDSYYKKLF.

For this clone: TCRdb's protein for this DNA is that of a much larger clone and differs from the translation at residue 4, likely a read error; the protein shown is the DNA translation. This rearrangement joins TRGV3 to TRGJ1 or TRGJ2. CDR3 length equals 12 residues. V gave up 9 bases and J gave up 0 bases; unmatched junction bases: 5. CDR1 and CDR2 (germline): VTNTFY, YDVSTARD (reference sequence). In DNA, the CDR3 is TGTGCCACCCGGGCGAATTATTATAAGAAACTCTTT. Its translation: CATRANYYKKLF.

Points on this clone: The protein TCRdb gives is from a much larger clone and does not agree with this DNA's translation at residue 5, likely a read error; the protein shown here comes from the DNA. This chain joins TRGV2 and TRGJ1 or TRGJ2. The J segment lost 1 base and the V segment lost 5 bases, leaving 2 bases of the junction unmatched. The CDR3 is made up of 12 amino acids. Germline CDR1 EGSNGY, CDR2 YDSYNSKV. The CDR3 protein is CATWVNYYKKLF. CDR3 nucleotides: TGTGCCACCTGGGTAAATTATTATAAGAAACTCTTT.

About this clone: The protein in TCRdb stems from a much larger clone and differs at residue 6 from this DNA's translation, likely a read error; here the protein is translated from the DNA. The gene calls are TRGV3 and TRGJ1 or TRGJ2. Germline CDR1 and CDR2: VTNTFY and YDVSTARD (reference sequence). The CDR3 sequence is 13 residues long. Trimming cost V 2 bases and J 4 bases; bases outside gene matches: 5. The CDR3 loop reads CATWDKPYYKKLF. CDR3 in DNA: TGTGCCACCTGGGACAAGCCGTATTATAAGAAACTCTTT.

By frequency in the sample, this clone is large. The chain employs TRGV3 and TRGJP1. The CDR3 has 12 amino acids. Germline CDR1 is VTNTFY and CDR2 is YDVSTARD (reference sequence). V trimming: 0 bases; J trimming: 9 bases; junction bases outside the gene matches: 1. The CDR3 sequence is CATWDRRWFKIF. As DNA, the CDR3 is TGTGCCACCTGGGACAGGCGTTGGTTCAAGATATTT.

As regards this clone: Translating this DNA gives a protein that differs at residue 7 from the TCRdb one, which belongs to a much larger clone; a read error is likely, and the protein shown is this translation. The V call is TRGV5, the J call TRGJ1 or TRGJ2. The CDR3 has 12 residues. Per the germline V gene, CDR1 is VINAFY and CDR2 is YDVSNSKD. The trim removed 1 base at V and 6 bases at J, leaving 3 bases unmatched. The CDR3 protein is CATWDSCYKKLF. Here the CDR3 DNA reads TGTGCCACCTGGGACAGTTGTTATAAGAAACTCTTT.

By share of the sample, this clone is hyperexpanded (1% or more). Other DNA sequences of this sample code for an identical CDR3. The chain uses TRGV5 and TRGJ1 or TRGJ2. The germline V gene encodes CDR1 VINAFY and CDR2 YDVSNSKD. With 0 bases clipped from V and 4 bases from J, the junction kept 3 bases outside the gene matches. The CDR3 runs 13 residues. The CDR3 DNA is TGTGCCACCTGGGACAGGCCGTATTATAAGAAACTCTTT. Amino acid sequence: CATWDRPYYKKLF.

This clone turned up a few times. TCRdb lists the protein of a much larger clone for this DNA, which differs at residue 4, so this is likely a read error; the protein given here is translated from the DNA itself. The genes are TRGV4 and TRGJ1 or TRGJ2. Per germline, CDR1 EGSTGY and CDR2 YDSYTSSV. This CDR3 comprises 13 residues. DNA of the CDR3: TGTGCCACCCGGGATCCCCTTTATTATAAGAAACTCTTT. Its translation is CATRDPLYYKKLF.

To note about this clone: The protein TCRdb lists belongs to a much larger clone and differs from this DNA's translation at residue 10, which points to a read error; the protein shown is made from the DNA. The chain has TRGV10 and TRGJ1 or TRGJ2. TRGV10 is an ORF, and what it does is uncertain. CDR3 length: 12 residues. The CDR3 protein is CAAWDYYYKQLF. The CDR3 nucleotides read TGTGCTGCGTGGGATTATTATTATAAGCAACTCTTT.

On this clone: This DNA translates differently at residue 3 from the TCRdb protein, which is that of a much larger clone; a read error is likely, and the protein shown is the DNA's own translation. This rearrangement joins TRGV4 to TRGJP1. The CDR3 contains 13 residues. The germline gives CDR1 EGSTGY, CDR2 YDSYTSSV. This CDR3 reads CAPWDGTGWFKIF. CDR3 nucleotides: TGTGCCCCCTGGGATGGCACTGGTTGGTTCAAGATATTT.

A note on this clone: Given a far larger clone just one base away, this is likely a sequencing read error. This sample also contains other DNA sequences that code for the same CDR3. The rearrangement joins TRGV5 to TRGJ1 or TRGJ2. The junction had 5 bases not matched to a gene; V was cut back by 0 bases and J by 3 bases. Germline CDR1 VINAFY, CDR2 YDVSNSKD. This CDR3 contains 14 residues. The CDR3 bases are TGTGCCACCTGGGACAGGTTGAGTTATTATAAGAAACTCTTT. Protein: CATWDRLSYYKKLF.

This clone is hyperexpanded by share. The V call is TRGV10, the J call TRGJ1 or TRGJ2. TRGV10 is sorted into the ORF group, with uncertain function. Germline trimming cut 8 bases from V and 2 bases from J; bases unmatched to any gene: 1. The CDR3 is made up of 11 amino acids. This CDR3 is CAAWDYYKKLF. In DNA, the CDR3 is TGTGCTGCGTGGGATTATTATAAGAAACTCTTT.

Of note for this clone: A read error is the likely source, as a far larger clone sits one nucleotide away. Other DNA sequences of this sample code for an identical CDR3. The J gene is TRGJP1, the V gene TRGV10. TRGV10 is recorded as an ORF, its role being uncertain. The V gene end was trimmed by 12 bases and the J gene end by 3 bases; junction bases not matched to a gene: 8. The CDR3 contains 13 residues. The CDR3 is CAAWDSTGWFKIF. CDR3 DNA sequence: TGTGCTGCATGGGATTCCACTGGTTGGTTCAAGATATTT.

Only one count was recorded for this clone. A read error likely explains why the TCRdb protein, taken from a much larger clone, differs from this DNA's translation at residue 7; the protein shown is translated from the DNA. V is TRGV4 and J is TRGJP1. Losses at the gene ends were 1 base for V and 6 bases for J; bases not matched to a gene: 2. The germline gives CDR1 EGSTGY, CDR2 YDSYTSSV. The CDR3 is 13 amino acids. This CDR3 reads CATWDGAGWFKIF. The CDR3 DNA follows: TGTGCCACCTGGGATGGCGCTGGTTGGTTCAAGATATTT.